These 27 T cell receptor beta chains share one sample of origin, sequenced in a study of long-term antiretroviral therapy in people with HIV. Runs used v3.0 of the immunoSEQ assay and were done at survey level. Profiling relied on immunoSEQ multiplex PCR, and the TCRdb table lists in-frame clones only, not all of them. The data contain about 21,000 clones, about 80% of them singletons. The starting material was unsorted PBMCs, obtained 4.1 years after starting antiretroviral therapy. The receptors shown here come from a woman in her forties with HIV.

The J gene is TRBJ2-7, the V gene TRBV7-8; D gene unclear. The CDR3 has 17 residues. V lost 1 base to trimming and J lost 0 bases, with 16 bases between them. CDR1 and CDR2 from the germline V gene are SGHVS and FQNEAQ. The CDR3 spells CASSLGSGGSSSYEQYF. The CDR3 DNA sequence: TGTGCCAGCAGCTTAGGGTCCGGCGGATCTAGCTCCTACGAGCAGTACTTC.

This clone has just a few counts. The chain employs TRBV30 and TRBJ1-5; possible D gene TRBD1, 6 bases. Per germline, CDR1 GTSNPN and CDR2 SVGIG (reference sequence). The CDR3 spans 15 residues. V dropped 0 bases and J dropped 0 bases, with 9 bases sitting between them. In DNA form, the CDR3 reads TGTGCCTGGAGTGTAGGGGGAAATAGCAATCAGCCCCAGCATTTT. The encoded protein is CAWSVGGNSNQPQHF. Variable domain in full (rest from reference TRBV30 and TRBJ1-5): SQTIHQWPATLVQPVGSPLSLECTVEGTSNPNLYWYRQAAGRGLQLLFYSVGIGQISSEVPQNLSASRPQDRQFILSSKKLLLSDSGFYLCAWSVGGNSNQPQHFGDGTRLSIL.

The chain couples TRBV2 to TRBJ2-1; D is ambiguous. The CDR3 has 15 amino acids. The germline V gene encodes CDR1 SNHLY and CDR2 FYNNEI. V lost 0 bases and J lost 0, with 6 bases in between. CDR3 sequence (DNA): TGTGCCAGCAGTGAAGCGGTTCGCTCCTACAATGAGCAGTTCTTC. This encodes CASSEAVRSYNEQFF.

Written as DNA, the CDR3 is TGTGCCAGCAGCATAGGAGGGGGGGGGTGGAACACTGAAGCTTTCTTT. Encoded protein: CASSIGGGGWNTEAFF. The rearrangement links TRBV7-9 to TRBJ1-1; D might be TRBD1 (6 bases). Looked up from germline, CDR1 is SEHNR and CDR2 is FQNEAQ (reference sequence). Trimming took off 5 bases at V and 1 base at J, with 17 bases between the two ends. CDR3 length: 16 amino acids.

The chain combines TRBV27 with TRBJ1-5, with D perhaps TRBD1 (6 bases). The CDR3 is 15 residues long. Germline V lookup: CDR1 MNHEY, CDR2 SMNVEV (reference sequence). The V end was cut by 2 bases, the J end by 3 bases, with 11 bases between. The CDR3 is CASSLTGQNNQPQHF. CDR3 nucleotide sequence: TGTGCCAGCAGTTTAACCGGACAGAACAATCAGCCCCAGCATTTT.

CDR3 nucleotides: TGTGCCAGCGGGTCGGCGTACGAGCAGTACTTC. Its translation: CASGSAYEQYF. The chain links TRBV25-1 to TRBJ2-7; unclear D gene. CDR1 and CDR2 from the germline V gene are MGHDK and SYGVNS. This CDR3 contains 11 residues. V lost 8 bases and J 4 bases, leaving 9 bases between the germline ends.

The chain carries TRBV11-2 and TRBJ2-5; D gene ambiguous. The CDR3 sequence is 15 residues long. Looked up from germline, CDR1 is SGHAT and CDR2 is FQNNGV. The V and J ends lost 5 bases and 5 bases respectively, with 18 bases between them. CDR3 loop: CASSPMLAVGETQYF. The CDR3 bases are TGTGCCAGCAGCCCAATGCTCGCGGTTGGGGAGACCCAGTACTTC. Supplemented by reference TRBV11-2 and TRBJ2-5, the full variable domain reads EAGVAQSPRYKIIEKRQSVAFWCNPISGHATLYWYQQILGQGPKLLIQFQNNGVVDDSQLPKDRFSAERLKGVDSTLKIQPAKLEDSAVYLCASSPMLAVGETQYFGPGTRLLVL.

V is TRBV29-1 and J is TRBJ2-7; D is unclear. In germline, CDR1 is SQVTM, CDR2 ANQGSEA. This CDR3 is 13 amino acids long. The germline V and J ends were trimmed by 6 bases and 2 bases, with 14 bases remaining between them. The CDR3 DNA is TGCAGCGTCAAAAAGGAAGGCCCCTACGAGCAGTACTTC. Encoded protein: CSVKKEGPYEQYF.

The chain joins TRBV19 to TRBJ1-5; TRBD1 matches 8 bases. The J segment lost 1 base and the V segment lost 6 bases, leaving 5 bases of the junction unmatched. The CDR3 spans 15 residues. Germline V gives CDR1 LNHDA, CDR2 SQIVND (reference sequence). CDR3 protein: CASRNRDRSNQPQHF. CDR3 in DNA: TGTGCCAGTAGAAACCGGGACAGGAGCAATCAGCCCCAGCATTTT.

The V and J genes are TRBV19 and TRBJ1-2; no firm D call. Germline assignment: CDR1 LNHDA and CDR2 SQIVND (reference sequence). This CDR3 has 10 residues. Trimming cost V 9 bases and J 6 bases, with 8 bases left between them. CDR3 bases: TGTGCCAGCGGCTTCAATGGCTACACCTTC. Translated: CASGFNGYTF.

V and J are TRBV5-1 and TRBJ1-1; D unresolved. The CDR3 sequence is 13 residues long. Trimming removed 5 bases from V and 1 base from J, with 9 bases in between. Germline values: CDR1 SGHRS, CDR2 YFSETQ. The CDR3 DNA follows: TGCGCCAGCAGACTCGGGGAGAACACTGAAGCTTTCTTT. Protein product: CASRLGENTEAFF.

This clone was observed a handful of times. The chain has TRBV6-5 and TRBJ2-3, with 8 nucleotides matching TRBD2. This CDR3 is 15 amino acids long. From germline, CDR1 is MNHEY and CDR2 SVGAGI. Trimming cost V 2 bases and J 4 bases; bases outside gene matches: 5. The CDR3 is CASSYSGSGADTQYF. DNA for the CDR3: TGTGCCAGCAGTTACAGCGGGAGTGGGGCAGATACGCAGTATTTT.

This clone was picked up one time. The V gene is TRBV5-1, the J gene TRBJ2-5, with 15 bases matching TRBD2. CDR1 SGHRS and CDR2 YFSETQ come from the germline V gene. V was pared by 4 bases and J by 1 base, with 2 bases of the junction left unmatched. CDR3 length: 16 residues. The CDR3 is CASSAGLAGGQETQYF. Written as DNA, the CDR3 is TGCGCCAGCAGCGCGGGACTAGCGGGGGGCCAAGAGACCCAGTACTTC.

This chain joins TRBV2 and TRBJ2-5, with 9 bases lining up with TRBD2. CDR1 SNHLY and CDR2 FYNNEI come from the germline V gene. This CDR3 is 17 amino acids long. J lost 1 base, V lost 3 bases, and 9 bases had no gene match. CDR3 loop: CASSDPGGRAGQETQYF. CDR3 nucleotides: TGTGCCAGCAGTGATCCGGGCGGGAGGGCGGGCCAAGAGACCCAGTACTTC.

V and J are TRBV11-3 and TRBJ2-3, with TRBD2 identical over 12 bases. The CDR3 consists of 18 residues. The junction had 10 bases not matched to a gene; V was cut back by 3 bases and J by 3 bases. Germline assignment: CDR1 SGHNT and CDR2 YENEEA. The CDR3 spells CASSFPSGGAGRTDTQYF. In DNA, the CDR3 is TGTGCCAGCAGCTTTCCTAGCGGGGGGGCCGGGAGGACAGATACGCAGTATTTT. The full variable domain, its missing parts supplied by reference TRBV11-3 and TRBJ2-3, is EAGVVQSPRYKIIEKKQPVAFWCNPISGHNTLYWYLQNLGQGPELLIRYENEEAVDDSQLPKDRFSAERLKGVDSTLKIQPAELGDSAVYLCASSFPSGGAGRTDTQYFGPGTRLTVL.

CDR3 nucleotides: TGCGCCAGCAGCGCGACACCGGCGGCTGAAAAACTGTTTTTT. Amino acid sequence: CASSATPAAEKLFF. The chain combines TRBV5-1 with TRBJ1-4; no definite D call. Germline V gives CDR1 SGHRS, CDR2 YFSETQ. The CDR3 totals 14 residues. Trimming stripped 4 bases from V and 7 bases from J, with 14 bases between.

The rearrangement links TRBV19 to TRBJ1-5; D unresolved. The CDR3 extends over 18 amino acids. Germline loops: CDR1 LNHDA, CDR2 SQIVND (reference sequence). Trimming left V 7 bases short and J 5 bases short, with 27 bases between. The CDR3 coding sequence is TGTGCCAGTATCCCCCGCCCGAGGGTGGCCAGGACCGATCAGCCCCAGCATTTT. The encoded protein is CASIPRPRVARTDQPQHF. Combining the CDR3 with reference TRBV19 and TRBJ1-5 gives the whole variable domain DGGITQSPKYLFRKEGQNVTLSCEQNLNHDAMYWYRQDPGQGLRLIYYSQIVNDFQKGDIAEGYSVSREKKESFPLTVTSAQKNPTAFYLCASIPRPRVARTDQPQHFGDGTRLSIL.

The chain combines TRBV9 with TRBJ1-1, with TRBD1 matching over 8 bases. Germline values: CDR1 SGDLS, CDR2 YYNGEE. The junction had 4 bases not matched to a gene; V was cut back by 3 bases and J by 0 bases. CDR3 length: 15 residues. Written as DNA, the CDR3 is TGTGCCAGCAGCGCCCTACAGGGGGTGAACACTGAAGCTTTCTTT. This gives the protein CASSALQGVNTEAFF.

The J gene is TRBJ2-3, the V gene TRBV7-9; no firm D call. The ends were cut back, 2 bases at V and 4 bases at J, with 10 bases in the middle. From germline, CDR1 is SEHNR and CDR2 FQNEAQ (reference sequence). This CDR3 is built from 14 residues. CDR3 residues: CASSLLSTADTQYF. CDR3 coding DNA: TGTGCCAGCAGCTTATTGAGTACAGCAGATACGCAGTATTTT.

This clone was observed a few times. This sequence joins TRBV23-1 and TRBJ1-1; D is undetermined. TRBV23-1 belongs to the ORF category, with a function that is uncertain. V was clipped by 4 bases and J by 4 bases, with 4 bases between them. This CDR3 has 11 amino acids. CDR3 DNA sequence: TGCGCCAGCAGTCGGGCCACTGAAGCTTTCTTT. Encoded protein: CASSRATEAFF.

The genes are TRBV5-8 and TRBJ2-2; D unresolved. V was pared by 2 bases and J by 4 bases, with 12 bases between. This CDR3 is built from 15 residues. The germline V gene has CDR1 SGHTS and CDR2 YDEGEE. DNA of the CDR3: TGTGCCAGCAGCTTTGGCAAACTGTTCACCGGGGAGCTGTTTTTT. Translated: CASSFGKLFTGELFF.

The rearrangement joins TRBV5-4 to TRBJ2-1, with a weak D call TRBD2 (6 bases). Germline CDR1 SGHNT, CDR2 YYREEE (reference sequence). Trimming removed 4 bases at V and 9 bases at J, with 17 bases between. The CDR3 sequence is 14 residues long. This CDR3 reads CASSLRTTSGEQFF. CDR3 coding DNA: TGTGCCAGCAGCCTAAGGACTACCTCCGGTGAGCAGTTCTTC.

The chain recombines TRBV19 with TRBJ1-3; D is unclear. Germline V gene lookup returns CDR1 LNHDA and CDR2 SQIVND (reference sequence). Trimming left V 6 bases short and J 4 bases short, with 13 bases between. There are 14 residues in the CDR3. CDR3 nucleotide sequence: TGTGCCAGTAGCTCCGAGGTTTCCGGAAACACCATATATTTT. As protein: CASSSEVSGNTIYF. The full variable domain, completed using reference TRBV19 and TRBJ1-3, is DGGITQSPKYLFRKEGQNVTLSCEQNLNHDAMYWYRQDPGQGLRLIYYSQIVNDFQKGDIAEGYSVSREKKESFPLTVTSAQKNPTAFYLCASSSEVSGNTIYFGEGSWLTVV.

The rearrangement links TRBV4-3 to TRBJ2-4; D not resolved. The CDR3 has 14 residues. The ends were cut back, 0 bases at V and 6 bases at J, with 9 bases in the middle. Germline V gene sequence: CDR1 LGHNA, CDR2 YSLEER. In DNA form, the CDR3 reads TGCGCCAGCAGCCAAGATAAGGGAACAAACATTCAGTACTTC. Its translation: CASSQDKGTNIQYF.

The chain is built from TRBV5-1 and TRBJ2-7; D is undetermined. CDR1 is SGHRS and CDR2 is YFSETQ in the germline V gene. The CDR3 contains 14 residues. Trimming removed 0 bases from V and 0 bases from J, with 7 bases in between. CDR3 region: CASSLAEASYEQYF. CDR3 coding DNA: TGCGCCAGCAGCTTGGCAGAGGCCTCCTACGAGCAGTACTTC.

Only one count was recorded for this clone. The chain uses TRBV15 and TRBJ2-7; 7 positions match TRBD1. This CDR3 has 15 amino acids. Losses at the gene ends were 2 bases for V and 2 bases for J; bases not matched to a gene: 6. Per germline, CDR1 LNHNV and CDR2 YYDKDF (reference sequence). CDR3 nucleotide sequence: TGTGCCACCAGCAGATCATCGACAGGGCCCTACGAGCAGTACTTC. Protein: CATSRSSTGPYEQYF.

The rearrangement links TRBV11-3 to TRBJ1-4; D uncertain. Between the trimmed V and J ends, which lost 3 bases and 3 bases, there was a span of 8 bases. Looked up from germline, CDR1 is SGHNT and CDR2 is YENEEA. This CDR3 has 14 amino acids. CDR3 DNA: TGTGCCAGCAGCTTTGCGGGATCTAATGAAAAACTGTTTTTT. Residues: CASSFAGSNEKLFF.